A single sample gave rise to the 2 T cell receptor beta chains below, sequenced in a study of blood T cell repertoires in COVID-19. Measured with immunoSEQ multiplex PCR; TCRdb has only the in-frame clones, and not every one. The sample consists of tens of thousands of clones, approximately 86% of them appearing once. The source material was peripheral blood. The receptor set was obtained from a man in his 70s with active COVID-19.

The chain has TRBV7-9 and TRBJ1-1; TRBD1 matches 8 bases. The CDR3 has 15 residues. The V and J ends lost 5 bases and 6 bases, in that order; junction bases with no gene match: 11. Germline CDR1 is SEHNR and CDR2 is FQNEAQ (reference sequence). The CDR3 DNA reads as TGTGCCAGCAGCCCCAGGACAGGGTTGGGCCCTGAAGCTTTCTTT. Its translation is CASSPRTGLGPEAFF.

The count of this clone is one. This chain links TRBV7-6 with TRBJ2-7; a possible D gene is TRBD2 (7 bases). Germline CDR1 is SGHVS and CDR2 is FNYEAQ. The CDR3 extends over 15 amino acids. V was trimmed by 1 base and J by 1 base, leaving 11 bases between them. The CDR3 nucleotides read TGTGCCAGCAGCTTAGGGAGGGGGGGGTCCTACGAGCAGTACTTC. Translating gives CASSLGRGGSYEQYF. The whole variable domain, filled in from reference TRBV7-6 and TRBJ2-7, reads GAGVSQSPRYKVTKRGQDVALRCDPISGHVSLYWYRQALGQGPEFLTYFNYEAQQDKSGLPNDRFSAERPEGSISTLTIQRTEQRDSAMYRCASSLGRGGSYEQYFGPGTRLTVT.